This TCR beta chain comes out of a study of blood T cell repertoires in COVID-19. Whole-study context: T cells, B-cell-depleted T cells, or PBMCs supplied cDNA or gDNA.

Seattle participants joined during active infection and were tracked over time. Germline-derived CDR1 and CDR2 are LNHDA and SQIVND (reference sequence). The V end lost 5 bases, the J end lost 2 bases, and 18 bases lay between the germline ends. This CDR3 has 16 residues. Original processing notes: Scientists estimated how many nucleated cells there were by amplifying reference gene primers. Data came from immunoSEQ multiplex PCR; TCRdb stores just in-frame clones and leaves some out. V, J and clone size are those of that table, while D and trimming were read from the DNA. Counted here are roughly 130,000 clones, 88% occurring once; the ten biggest clones make up around 2.3%.

The chain couples TRBV19 to TRBJ2-5; D may be TRBD2 (7 bases). Sequenced input: peripheral blood. The receptor comes from a human donor with COVID-19, enrolled during active disease. The donor label of this sample is uncertain. The CDR3 DNA follows: TGTGCCAGTAGTCCCCGGCGGGCGGGGGCACAAGAGACCCAGTACTTC. It is translated as CASSPRRAGAQETQYF.